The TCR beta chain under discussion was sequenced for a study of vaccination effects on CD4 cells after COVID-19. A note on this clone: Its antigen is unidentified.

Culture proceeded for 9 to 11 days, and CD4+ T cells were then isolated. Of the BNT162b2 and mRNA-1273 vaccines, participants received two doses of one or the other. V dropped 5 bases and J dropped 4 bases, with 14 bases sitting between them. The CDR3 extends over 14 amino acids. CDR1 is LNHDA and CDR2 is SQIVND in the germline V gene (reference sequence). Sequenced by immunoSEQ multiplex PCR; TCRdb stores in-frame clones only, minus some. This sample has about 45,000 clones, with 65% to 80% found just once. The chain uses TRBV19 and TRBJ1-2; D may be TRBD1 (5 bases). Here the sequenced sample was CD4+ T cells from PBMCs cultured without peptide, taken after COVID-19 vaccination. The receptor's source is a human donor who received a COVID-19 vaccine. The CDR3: CASSPRDAVYGYTF. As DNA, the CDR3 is TGTGCCAGTAGTCCCCGGGACGCTGTCTATGGCTACACCTTC.